The source of this TCR beta chain is a study of a mutant IDH1 vaccine in newly diagnosed glioma. Points from the study as a whole: In around 93% of patients, immune responses induced by the vaccine occurred.

Details on this clone: The target antigen is unknown.

The germline V and J ends were trimmed by 0 bases and 2 bases, with 11 bases remaining between them. Germline values: CDR1 LGHNA, CDR2 YNFKEQ. This CDR3 has 16 amino acids. Noted time point: baseline, week 1 (first vaccination visit). The sample's treatment: pre-vaccination baseline after standard-of-care therapy. Astrocytomas that were new, WHO grade 3 or 4, IDH1-mutant and ATRX-lost were present in the donors. Assay: immunoSEQ multiplex PCR; the TCRdb copy retains only in-frame clones and omits some. The sample has about 38,000 clones; roughly 92% are singletons. Source: PBMCs, taken from a glioma patient treated with radiotherapy, temozolomide or both. The gene calls are TRBV4-2 and TRBJ2-1; maybe TRBD2 (5 bases). This sequence originates from a man between 18 and 29 years old with glioma. CDR3 bases: TGTGCCAGCAGCCAAGATGAAGCGGAAACCTACAATGAGCAGTTCTTC. Protein: CASSQDEAETYNEQFF.